This TCR beta chain was identified during a study of T-cell reconstitution after alpha-beta-depleted transplantation in children. The authors prepared the TCRbeta library with unique molecular identifiers. Each CDR3 protein is one row after TCRdb ran MiXCR on the PCR reads. This sample yields under 250,000 distinct CDR3 sequences, of which around 25% are seen a single time; about 5% belongs to the top ten. For this clonotype: Its antigen is not identified.

V lost 3 bases and J lost 1, with 11 bases in between. Looked up from germline, CDR1 is SNHLY and CDR2 is FYNNEI. There are 15 residues in the CDR3. Study outcomes and limitations: Several hundred expanded graft clones reportedly were the source of alpha-beta T cells about two months after transplant. Surviving recipient T cells and thymic progenitors produced the high day-60 TCRbeta diversity seen in some patients. T-cell counts and diversity were attributed mostly to newly produced T cells one year after transplant.

This sequence was found in a female patient between 2 and 10 years old who had a stem cell transplant for congenital amegakaryocytic thrombocytopenia, so the T cells may come from the graft donor. V gene TRBV2 combines with J gene TRBJ2-3, with unresolved D. Sequencing used PBMCs, mostly from graft donor cells, obtained 360 days after TCRalphabeta/CD19-depleted stem cell transplant. The CDR3 protein is CASSEFRSRTDTQYF. The DNA for the CDR3 is TGTGCCAGCAGTGAGTTCCGGTCCCGCACAGATACGCAGTATTTT. Full variable domain (remainder filled in from reference TRBV2 and TRBJ2-3): EPEVTQTPSHQVTQMGQEVILRCVPISNHLYFYWYRQILGQKVEFLVSFYNNEISEKSEIFDDQFSVERPDGSNFTLKIRSTKLEDSAMYFCASSEFRSRTDTQYFGPGTRLTVL.